Each of the 11 T cell receptor beta chains below was sequenced from the same sample in a study of metastatic and nonmetastatic thyroid tumors. Until they underwent thyroid surgery, no patient had received any treatment. TCRdb re-clonotyped the PCR reads through MiXCR. The sample shows about 27,000 clones, around 16% of them seen only once. Sequences were obtained from blood. These receptors originate from a male donor with papillary thyroid cancer or a benign thyroid nodule (not recorded which). Some clones in this sample may be carry-over from other donors' samples.

This clone appeared a few times. It is unclear where the CDR3 begins or ends on the DNA, so no DNA is shown, and the CDR3 is as TCRdb lists it. The chain is built from TRBV7-5 and TRBJ2-7; the D call of TRBD2 is as the table states it, not checked on the DNA. TRBV7-5 is assigned pseudogene status. Termini included, the CDR3 measures 22 amino acids. CDR3 residues: CTSVPEVIRSRRKRGTSYEQYF.

The genes are TRBV7-9 and TRBJ2-1; D gene unclear. This CDR3 contains 13 residues. Per germline, CDR1 SEHNR and CDR2 FQNEAQ (reference sequence). V lost 6 bases and J 6 bases, leaving 12 bases between the germline ends. For the CDR3, the DNA is TGTGCCAGCAGTGATTTCTCACTCAATGAGCAGTTCTTC. It codes for CASSDFSLNEQFF.

This clone was detected many times. This sequence joins TRBV18 and TRBJ2-2; 7 positions match TRBD1. The CDR3 is 16 residues long. Germline V gene lookup returns CDR1 KGHSH and CDR2 LQKENI. With 5 bases clipped from V and 0 bases from J, the junction kept 6 bases outside the gene matches. CDR3 sequence (DNA): TGTGCCAGCTCAGAGAGACAGGGTTCGAACACCGGGGAGCTGTTTTTT. Translating it yields CASSERQGSNTGELFF. Drawing the rest from reference TRBV18 and TRBJ2-2, the complete variable domain is NAGVMQNPRHLVRRRGQEARLRCSPMKGHSHVYWYRQLPEEGLKFMVYLQKENIIDESGMPKERFSAEFPKEGPSILRIQQVVRGDSAAYFCASSERQGSNTGELFFGEGSRLTVL.

In this sample, this clone turned up many times. The rearrangement links TRBV11-3 to TRBJ2-7, with D possibly being TRBD1 (5 bases). V was trimmed by 5 bases and J by 0 bases, leaving 17 bases between them. The CDR3 loop spans 16 amino acids. CDR1 and CDR2 (germline): SGHNT, YENEEA. CDR3 loop: CASSPREQVLSYEQYF. CDR3 in DNA: TGTGCCAGCAGCCCTAGAGAACAGGTCCTCTCCTACGAGCAGTACTTC.

This clone has at least ten counts. V gene TRBV28 combines with J gene TRBJ2-1; 7 positions agree with TRBD1. The V gene end was trimmed by 2 bases and the J gene end by 0 bases; junction bases not matched to a gene: 1. Germline lookup yields CDR1 MDHEN and CDR2 SYDVKM. The CDR3 length is 15 residues. The CDR3 DNA reads as TGTGCCAGCAGTTTAGACAGGGACTCCTACAATGAGCAGTTCTTC. Amino acids: CASSLDRDSYNEQFF. Together with reference TRBV28 and TRBJ2-1, the CDR3 gives the full variable domain: DVKVTQSSRYLVKRTGEKVFLECVQDMDHENMFWYRQDPGLGLRLIYFSYDVKMKEKGDIPEGYSVSREKKERFSLILESASTNQTSMYLCASSLDRDSYNEQFFGPGTRLTVL.

This clone was seen ten or more times. This same CDR3 is encoded by further DNA sequences in the sample. The rearrangement joins TRBV2 to TRBJ2-2; a weak D match, TRBD2 (8 bases). Germline V CDR1 and CDR2: SNHLY, FYNNEI. The CDR3 runs 17 residues. V was trimmed by 6 bases and J by 5 bases, leaving 22 bases between them. The CDR3 sequence: CASRGGRGVAGTGELFF. The CDR3 DNA reads as TGTGCCAGCAGAGGGGGCCGTGGGGTAGCGGGGACCGGGGAGCTGTTTTTT.

Many counts were recorded for this clone. The rearrangement joins TRBV7-9 to TRBJ1-1; no definite D call. The V gene lost 3 bases and the J gene lost 4 bases, with 12 bases spanning the gap. The germline V gene has CDR1 SEHNR and CDR2 FQNEAQ (reference sequence). The CDR3 extends over 14 amino acids. DNA of the CDR3: TGTGCCAGCAGCTTGGAGAGGTTGTCCACTGAAGCTTTCTTT. Amino acids: CASSLERLSTEAFF.

This chain joins TRBV18 and TRBJ1-2; no clear D. V dropped 0 bases and J dropped 5 bases, with 10 bases sitting between them. CDR3 length: 14 amino acids. Per the germline V gene, CDR1 is KGHSH and CDR2 is LQKENI. The CDR3 DNA reads as TGTGCCAGCTCACCACCGGACCCTCGGTATGGCTACACCTTC. Translation gives CASSPPDPRYGYTF.

Many counts were recorded for this clone. This chain joins TRBV12-3 or TRBV12-4 and TRBJ2-7, with D perhaps matching TRBD2 (5 bases). The CDR3 is 13 residues long. The V and J ends lost 3 bases and 4 bases respectively, with 10 bases between them. CDR3 nucleotides: TGTGCCAGCAGTTTGGGGAGACAATACGAGCAGTACTTC. Protein: CASSLGRQYEQYF.

By share of the sample, this clone is medium-sized. J is TRBJ2-7 and V is TRBV6-1; D unresolved. Deletions cut 7 bases from V and 4 bases from J, with 14 bases between. This CDR3 is built from 13 residues. Germline assignment: CDR1 MNHNS and CDR2 SASEGT. Here the CDR3 reads CASTTPATYEQYF. Written as DNA, the CDR3 is TGTGCCAGCACCACACCGGCTACTTACGAGCAGTACTTC.

This clone was recorded at least ten times. Other DNA sequences of this sample code for an identical CDR3. This chain connects TRBV2 to TRBJ2-3; the match to TRBD2 covers 10 bases. J lost 2 bases, V lost 6 bases, and 5 bases had no gene match. CDR3 length: 15 amino acids. CDR1 is SNHLY and CDR2 is FYNNEI in the germline V gene. The CDR3 DNA follows: TGTGCCAGCAGATCCCTAGCGGGGGTCACAGATACGCAGTATTTT. The encoded protein is CASRSLAGVTDTQYF.